This TCR beta chain appears in the sequencing data of a study of blood T cell repertoires in COVID-19. The overall study: Researchers got acute and convalescent COVID-19 samples from the United States, Italy and Spain.

CDR1 and CDR2 from the germline V gene are GTSNPN and SVGIG (reference sequence). The CDR3 contains 18 residues. Trimming removed 2 bases from V and 0 bases from J; junction bases left unmatched: 11. TCRdb's copy holds only in-frame clones and misses some; the assay was immunoSEQ multiplex PCR. The profile shows around 290,000 clones, about 89% of them singletons. In terms of age and location, participants ranged from roughly 18 to 100 years and lived in about 25 US areas. Cohorts were assigned according to the clinical history that participants reported. Specimen: PBMCs or T cells enriched from blood (not recorded which). The rearrangement links TRBV30 to TRBJ1-5; 9 nucleotides line up with TRBD1. This sequence was found in a young woman who had recovered from COVID-19. This chain's CDR3 is CAWSRGTGSANSNQPQHF. The CDR3 region has the DNA TGTGCCTGGAGTCGTGGGACAGGGAGTGCCAATAGCAATCAGCCCCAGCATTTT.